This is a list of T cell receptor beta chains from one sample in a study of shared clonotypes between healthy human individuals. Clones were read by immunoSEQ multiplex PCR, and TCRdb kept only the in-frame ones, dropping some. Of about 590,000 clones detected, roughly 95% appear once; the ten largest clones hold roughly 0.1%. Sequenced material: naive CD8+ T cells sorted from blood. These receptors all come from a woman aged 30 to 39 in good health. CDR3s include the opening cysteine and the closing phenylalanine or tryptophan. Each record gives: J gene, V gene, clone size, D gene, CDR3 protein, CDR3 DNA. A D gene is named only where the DNA matches it firmly. Expanded clones get a size class; other rows say once, few or many, or leave the size out.

>TRBJ2-7|TRBV25-1|-|-
CASSELRGRSPYEQYF
TGTGCCAGCAGTGAATTACGGGGGAGGTCCCCCTACGAGCAGTACTTC
>TRBJ2-6|TRBV27|-|-
CASSFRTDSGANVLTF
TGTGCCAGCAGTTTCAGGACAGACTCTGGGGCCAACGTCCTGACTTTC
>TRBJ1-5|TRBV6-7|-|-
CASSFRISNSNQPQHF
TGTGCCAGCAGTTTTCGAATCTCGAATAGCAATCAGCCCCAGCATTTT
>TRBJ2-7|TRBV5-4|once|TRBD2
CASSAGLAYEQYF
TGTGCCAGCAGCGCAGGACTAGCCTACGAGCAGTACTTC
>TRBJ2-1|TRBV27|-|-
CASNAGPGLSPYNEQFF
TGTGCCAGCAACGCCGGGCCTGGCCTGTCTCCCTACAATGAGCAGTTCTTC
>TRBJ1-1|TRBV7-8|once|-
CASSLESWDRGNTEAFF
TGTGCCAGCAGCTTAGAATCTTGGGACCGAGGGAACACTGAAGCTTTCTTT
>TRBJ2-5|TRBV9|-|-
CASSVVGGKETQYF
TGTGCCAGCAGCGTAGTTGGGGGGAAAGAGACCCAGTACTTC
>TRBJ1-5|TRBV13|-|-
CASSNLGNQPQHF
TGTGCCAGCAGTAACCTGGGCAATCAGCCCCAGCATTTT
>TRBJ1-1|TRBV7-9|-|-
CASSSSRQGPCCGEAFF
TGTGCCAGCAGTTCGAGCAGGCAGGGGCCGTGTTGTGGAGAAGCTTTCTTT
>TRBJ2-1|TRBV13|-|-
CASSQNTGVRNEQFF
TGTGCCAGCAGCCAGAATACGGGAGTACGCAATGAGCAGTTCTTC
>TRBJ2-5|TRBV2|-|-
CASSEEEETQYF
TGTGCCAGCAGTGAAGAGGAAGAGACCCAGTACTTC
>TRBJ2-7|TRBV10-2|-|TRBD1
CASGTGYYEQYF
TGCGCCAGCGGGACAGGGTACTACGAGCAGTACTTC
>TRBJ2-3|TRBV27|-|-
CASKGRPDTQYF
TGTGCCAGCAAAGGTAGACCAGATACGCAGTATTTT
>TRBJ2-1|TRBV15|-|-
CATSRERGIDNEQFF
TGTGCCACCAGCAGAGAACGGGGGATCGACAATGAGCAGTTCTTC
>TRBJ2-3|TRBV11-2|-|-
CASINADTQYF
TGTGCCAGCATCAACGCAGATACGCAGTATTTT
>TRBJ2-5|TRBV28|-|-
CASNPGSGETQYF
TGTGCCAGCAATCCAGGGTCGGGAGAGACCCAGTACTTC
>TRBJ2-7|TRBV6-5|-|TRBD1
CASSPGQEISYEQYF
TGTGCCAGCAGTCCGGGACAGGAAATTTCCTACGAGCAGTACTTC
>TRBJ2-1|TRBV9|-|-
CASSDSGSNNEQFF
TGTGCCAGCAGCGACTCCGGGTCTAACAATGAGCAGTTCTTC
>TRBJ2-7|TRBV27|-|-
CASSPLTGSTYEQYF
TGTGCCAGCAGTCCCCTCACCGGGAGTACCTACGAGCAGTACTTC
>TRBJ2-5|TRBV4-2|-|-
CASSQDSSPEWETQYF
TGTGCCAGCAGCCAAGATTCCTCACCTGAATGGGAGACCCAGTACTTC
>TRBJ2-7|TRBV29-1|-|TRBD2
CSVDDGLAGATYEQYF
TGCAGCGTTGACGATGGACTAGCGGGGGCCACCTACGAGCAGTACTTC
>TRBJ1-2|TRBV14|-|TRBD1
CASSQVGRGQIDGYTF
TGTGCCAGCAGCCAAGTAGGCAGGGGGCAGATAGATGGCTACACCTTC
>TRBJ1-2|TRBV28|-|-
CASSSMDLYGYTF
TGTGCCAGCAGTTCCATGGACTTATATGGCTACACCTTC
>TRBJ2-1|TRBV4-1|-|-
CASSHNPGSPGPYNEQFF
TGCGCCAGCAGCCATAACCCTGGGAGTCCCGGTCCATACAATGAGCAGTTCTTC
>TRBJ2-7|TRBV9|-|TRBD1
CASSPEGTGSLSYEQYF
TGTGCCAGCAGCCCCGAGGGGACAGGATCACTCTCCTACGAGCAGTACTTC
>TRBJ2-7|TRBV27|-|-
CASSSLSYEQYF
TGTGCCAGCAGTTCCCTCTCCTACGAGCAGTACTTC
>TRBJ2-1|TRBV6-4|once|TRBD2
CASSAGVAGGVYNEQFF
TGTGCCAGCAGTGCAGGAGTAGCGGGAGGGGTTTACAATGAGCAGTTCTTC
>TRBJ2-3|TRBV2|-|TRBD2
CATKGRERDTQYF
TGTGCCACCAAGGGGCGGGAGAGAGATACGCAGTATTTT
>TRBJ2-1|TRBV4-1|-|TRBD2
CASSDGTSGSSYNEQFF
TGCGCCAGCAGCGACGGGACTAGCGGGAGTTCCTACAATGAGCAGTTCTTC
>TRBJ1-1|TRBV19|-|-
CASSMWREEAFF
TGTGCCAGTAGTATGTGGAGGGAGGAAGCTTTCTTT
>TRBJ2-1|TRBV10-1|-|-
CASSESPAGTYNEQFF
TGCGCCAGCAGTGAGTCGCCTGCGGGAACCTACAATGAGCAGTTCTTC
>TRBJ2-7|TRBV28|-|-
CASSLRTVYEQYF
TGTGCCAGCAGTCTCCGGACAGTTTACGAGCAGTACTTC
>TRBJ1-1|TRBV4-1|-|-
CASSQPGDPTEAFF
TGCGCCAGCAGCCAACCGGGGGATCCGACTGAAGCTTTCTTT
>TRBJ2-5|TRBV4-1|-|-
CASSRGATGPETQYF
TGCGCCAGCAGCCGTGGTGCGACGGGTCCGGAGACCCAGTACTTC
>TRBJ2-1|TRBV12-5|-|-
CASGADSYNEQFF
TGTGCTAGTGGGGCGGACAGCTACAATGAGCAGTTCTTC
>TRBJ2-1|TRBV9|-|-
CASSVGDDEQFF
TGTGCCAGCAGCGTAGGGGACGATGAGCAGTTCTTC
>TRBJ2-7|TRBV19|-|-
CASSSDLNFYEQYF
TGTGCCAGTAGTAGCGACCTCAACTTCTACGAGCAGTACTTC
>TRBJ1-2|TRBV6-5|-|-
CASSYGEWAYGYTF
TGTGCCAGCAGTTACGGGGAGTGGGCGTATGGCTACACCTTC
>TRBJ2-1|TRBV2|-|-
CASNNEQFF
TGTGCCAGCAACAATGAGCAGTTCTTC
>TRBJ1-1|TRBV7-3|-|-
CASSPHGGSEAFF
TGTGCCAGCAGCCCCCACGGGGGGTCTGAAGCTTTCTTT
>TRBJ2-7|TRBV5-1|-|TRBD1
CASSLTGGAGEQYF
TGCGCCAGCAGCCTGACAGGGGGCGCGGGGGAGCAGTACTTC
>TRBJ1-4|TRBV9|-|-
CASSVGGSGASNEKLFF
TGTGCCAGCAGCGTTGGGGGCTCAGGGGCTTCTAATGAAAAACTGTTTTTT
>TRBJ2-7|TRBV18|once|TRBD1
CASSWTGSYEQYF
TGTGCCAGCTCATGGACAGGGTCCTACGAGCAGTACTTC
>TRBJ2-1|TRBV4-1|-|-
CASSREVLSYNEQFF
TGCGCCAGCAGCCGAGAAGTTCTTTCCTACAATGAGCAGTTCTTC
>TRBJ2-7|TRBV19|-|TRBD1
CASSPRDREDDEQYF
TGTGCCAGTAGTCCGCGGGACAGGGAGGACGACGAGCAGTACTTC
>TRBJ2-7|TRBV15|-|TRBD2
CATSIPGLGSYEQYF
TGTGCCACCAGCATTCCGGGACTAGGATCCTACGAGCAGTACTTC
>TRBJ1-1|TRBV6-5|-|-
CASSFGGARTEAFF
TGTGCCAGCAGCTTTGGTGGGGCGAGGACTGAAGCTTTCTTT
>TRBJ1-1|TRBV27|-|-
CASSLMGGGHTEAFF
TGTGCCAGCAGTTTAATGGGGGGCGGGCACACTGAAGCTTTCTTT